The 15 T cell receptor beta chains below were found in one sample sequenced in a study of T cell responses to AZD1222 COVID-19 vaccine. TCRdb's table, derived via immunoSEQ multiplex PCR, lists solely in-frame clones and lacks some. The sample shows nearly 110,000 clones, more than 75% of them seen only once. The input for sequencing was peripheral blood, taken on day 0 of AZD1222 vaccination. These receptors were collected from an adult in good health.

V gene TRBV4-3 combines with J gene TRBJ1-6, with D tentatively TRBD1 (5 bases). V dropped 3 bases and J dropped 5 bases, with 11 bases sitting between them. The CDR3 loop spans 15 amino acids. Germline assignment: CDR1 LGHNA and CDR2 YSLEER. The CDR3 nucleotides read TGCGCCAGCAGCCAGGCTTCGGGGGATAATTCACCCCTCCACTTT. The encoded protein is CASSQASGDNSPLHF.

This clone was observed a handful of times. The chain recombines TRBV6-1 with TRBJ2-7; TRBD2 matches at 7 bases. The CDR3 runs to 15 residues. Germline lookup yields CDR1 MNHNS and CDR2 SASEGT. V was clipped by 2 bases and J by 6 bases; unmatched bases: 10. In DNA, the CDR3 is TGTGCCAGCAGTGAACTGTGGGGGGGAAAGGGCGAGCAGTACTTC. Translated: CASSELWGGKGEQYF.

This clone turned up a few times. This chain connects TRBV7-8 to TRBJ1-2; a weak D match, TRBD1 (5 bases). Germline CDR1 is SGHVS and CDR2 is FQNEAQ. Trimming took 4 bases from V and 8 from J, leaving 17 bases between them. The CDR3 is 14 amino acids. The CDR3 reads CASSSSGTPAGYTF. The CDR3 nucleotides read TGTGCCAGCAGCTCCTCCGGGACCCCGGCGGGCTACACCTTC.

The chain uses TRBV5-6 and TRBJ1-6; unclear D gene. The CDR3 is 17 amino acids. Trimming took 4 bases from V and 2 from J, leaving 16 bases between them. The germline CDR1 and CDR2 sequences are SGHDT and YYEEEE. This chain's CDR3 is CASSLDPMVAYNSPLHF. The CDR3, as DNA: TGTGCCAGCAGCCTAGACCCGATGGTAGCCTATAATTCACCCCTCCACTTT.

The gene calls are TRBV15 and TRBJ2-7; D uncertain. The germline V gene encodes CDR1 LNHNV and CDR2 YYDKDF (reference sequence). V gave up 0 bases and J gave up 9 bases, with 12 bases separating them. This CDR3 has 13 amino acids. The CDR3, as DNA: TGTGCCACCAGCAGAGATCAAAAGGGCCCGCAGTACTTC. This encodes CATSRDQKGPQYF.

V gene TRBV5-1 combines with J gene TRBJ2-3, with 14 positions matching TRBD2. Trimming at V came to 3 bases and at J to 15 bases, leaving 9 bases not matched to a gene. There are 14 residues in the CDR3. Germline V gives CDR1 SGHRS, CDR2 YFSETQ. DNA of the CDR3: TGCGCCAGCAGCTCCTCGACTAGCGGGGGGGCACGTTATTTT. This gives the protein CASSSSTSGGARYF.

Here the CDR3 reads CASSLSLAGGETQYF. CDR3 nucleotide sequence: TGTGCCAGCAGTTTATCTTTGGCGGGGGGAGAGACCCAGTACTTC. The chain is built from TRBV27 and TRBJ2-5, with 8 bases matching TRBD2. The CDR3 sequence is 15 residues long. The V and J ends lost 0 bases and 4 bases, in that order; junction bases with no gene match: 4. Germline V gene lookup returns CDR1 MNHEY and CDR2 SMNVEV (reference sequence).

There are many counts of this clone. The rearrangement uses TRBV15 and TRBJ2-5; 7 bases agree with TRBD1. Germline CDR1 LNHNV, CDR2 YYDKDF (reference sequence). V trimming: 1 base; J trimming: 1 base; junction bases outside the gene matches: 6. CDR3 size: 16 residues. The CDR3 nucleotides are TGTGCCACCAGCAGAGTCACAGGGGCGACCCAAGAGACCCAGTACTTC. This codes for CATSRVTGATQETQYF.

The chain has TRBV4-1 and TRBJ1-2; 7 nucleotides line up with TRBD1. CDR3 length equals 14 residues. Germline values: CDR1 MGHRA, CDR2 YSYEKL. V gave up 0 bases and J gave up 3 bases; unmatched junction bases: 1. In nucleotides, the CDR3 is TGCGCCAGCAGCCAAGATACAGGGGACTATGGCTACACCTTC. This sequence encodes CASSQDTGDYGYTF.

This clone was seen once. V gene TRBV5-1 combines with J gene TRBJ2-5; D tentatively reads TRBD1 or TRBD2 (6 bases each). The germline gives CDR1 SGHRS, CDR2 YFSETQ. This CDR3 spans 15 amino acids. V lost 2 bases and J lost 2, with 13 bases in between. CDR3 protein: CASSLQGLGQETQYF. The CDR3, as DNA: TGCGCCAGCAGCTTACAGGGACTGGGGCAAGAGACCCAGTACTTC.

The V gene is TRBV21-1, the J gene TRBJ1-2; the table gives TRBD1 as D, unverified against the DNA. TRBV21-1 is recorded as a pseudogene. The CDR3 is 17 amino acids. CDR3 loop: CASSLKTGGRANYGYTF. DNA of the CDR3: TGTGCCAGCAGCCTGAAGACAGGGGGGCGGGCTAACTATGGCTACACCTTC.

J is TRBJ2-7 and V is TRBV5-4, with D tentatively TRBD1 (6 bases). Trimming left V 1 base short and J 0 bases short, with 14 bases between. The CDR3 has 16 amino acids. Germline V lookup: CDR1 SGHNT, CDR2 YYREEE (reference sequence). CDR3 region: CASSLSRGISSYEQYF. The DNA for the CDR3 is TGTGCCAGCAGCTTGAGTAGGGGGATTAGCTCCTACGAGCAGTACTTC.

V and J are TRBV6-2 or TRBV6-3 and TRBJ2-1; a possible D gene is TRBD2 (6 bases). Between the trimmed V and J ends, which lost 2 bases and 2 bases, there was a span of 7 bases. In germline, CDR1 is MNHEY, CDR2 SVGEGT. This CDR3 has 14 amino acids. The CDR3 nucleotides are TGTGCCAGCAGTTACGGCGGGGCCTACAATGAGCAGTTCTTC. Protein: CASSYGGAYNEQFF.

This chain joins TRBV7-9 and TRBJ1-6, with D perhaps matching TRBD1 (5 bases). Per germline, CDR1 SEHNR and CDR2 FQNEAQ (reference sequence). The CDR3 contains 14 residues. Trimming removed 8 bases at V and 7 bases at J, with 15 bases between. The CDR3 DNA is TGTGCCAGCCAAATTCAGGGAGGGAATTCACCCCTCCACTTT. Residues: CASQIQGGNSPLHF.

This sequence joins TRBV30 and TRBJ2-1, with D unclear. V was shortened by 3 bases and J by 6 bases, with 6 bases between the two germline ends. Per the germline V gene, CDR1 is GTSNPN and CDR2 is SVGIG (reference sequence). This CDR3 contains 11 residues. The CDR3 coding sequence is TGTGCCTGGAGACCTCTCAATGAGCAGTTCTTC. The encoded protein is CAWRPLNEQFF.